The 22 T cell receptor beta chains listed next were all sequenced from one sample in a study of metastatic and nonmetastatic thyroid tumors. TCRdb re-clonotyped the PCR reads through MiXCR. The profile shows more than 25,000 clones, more than 10% of them singletons. Prior to thyroid surgery, none of the patients had received any treatment. The specimen sequenced was blood. The receptors come from a female donor with papillary thyroid cancer or a benign thyroid nodule (not recorded which). Some clones in this sample may be carry-over from other donors' samples.

This clone was counted ten times or more. The V call is TRBV13, the J call TRBJ2-7; TRBD1 might be the D (5 bases). CDR3 length: 12 amino acids. The ends were cut back, 2 bases at V and 7 bases at J, with 9 bases in the middle. Germline V gene data show CDR1 as PRHDT and CDR2 as FYEKMQ (reference sequence). The chain's CDR3 is CASSLSSGEQYF. The CDR3 DNA follows: TGTGCCAGCAGCTTATCCTCAGGGGAGCAGTACTTC.

The V gene is TRBV28, the J gene TRBJ2-3; perhaps TRBD2 as D (6 bases). Per the germline V gene, CDR1 is MDHEN and CDR2 is SYDVKM. The CDR3 runs to 15 residues. V lost 5 bases and J lost 2, with 14 bases in between. The CDR3 here is CASSPPTRHTDTQYF. CDR3 coding DNA: TGTGCCAGCAGTCCCCCGACTAGGCACACAGATACGCAGTATTTT.

The chain joins TRBV20-1 to TRBJ1-5, with D tentatively TRBD1 (5 bases). This CDR3 contains 13 residues. Looked up from germline, CDR1 is DFQATT and CDR2 is SNEGSKA (reference sequence). Trimming took off 6 bases at V and 5 bases at J, with 14 bases between the two ends. CDR3 DNA sequence: TGCAGTGCCCCGCGGGGAGGGGATCAGCCCCAGCATTTT. Residues: CSAPRGGDQPQHF.

The gene calls are TRBV4-1 and TRBJ2-1; D uncertain. The CDR3 contains 16 residues. Germline CDR1 and CDR2: MGHRA and YSYEKL. V lost 0 bases to trimming and J lost 0 bases, with 9 bases between them. The CDR3, as DNA: TGCGCCAGCAGCCAAGAAGGTTGGAGCTCCTACAATGAGCAGTTCTTC. It yields the protein CASSQEGWSSYNEQFF.

This clone was found many times. A much larger clone is a single base away; this may be a read error. Other DNA sequences in this sample translate to the same CDR3. For the CDR3, the DNA is TGCGCCAGCTGTATTGAAAGAGGAAACACCATATATTTT. Translation gives CASCIERGNTIYF. The V gene is TRBV28, the J gene TRBJ1-3, with no clear D. The CDR3 is 13 amino acids. In germline, CDR1 is MDHEN, CDR2 SYDVKM.

The rearrangement joins TRBV10-3 to TRBJ2-3, with 10 positions matching TRBD2. The CDR3 has 17 residues. After removal of 2 bases from V and 4 bases from J, the junction contained 9 bases not matched to a gene. Germline CDR1 ENHRY, CDR2 SYGVKD. The CDR3 nucleotides read TGTGCCATCAGTGAGAGGGGGCTAGCGGGAGCTCCAGATACGCAGTATTTT. Translated: CAISERGLAGAPDTQYF.

This clone was recorded many times. V gene TRBV4-1 combines with J gene TRBJ2-4; 7 nucleotides agree with TRBD2. The trim removed 11 bases at V and 6 bases at J, leaving 16 bases unmatched. From germline, CDR1 is MGHRA and CDR2 YSYEKL. The CDR3 sequence is 15 residues long. The DNA of the CDR3 is TGCGCCGCTAAACGGGACGTCGGGGAGGGAAACATTCAGTACTTC. It translates to CAAKRDVGEGNIQYF.

The CDR3 here is CASSLDRDGTDTQYF. The CDR3 region has the DNA TGTGCCAGCAGCCTCGACAGGGACGGGACAGATACGCAGTATTTT. The J gene is TRBJ2-3, the V gene TRBV6-2 or TRBV6-3; the match to TRBD1 covers 7 bases. In germline, CDR1 is MNHEY, CDR2 SVGEGT. The CDR3 has 15 amino acids. The junction had 9 bases not matched to a gene; V was cut back by 6 bases and J by 3 bases.

The rearrangement links TRBV6-2 or TRBV6-3 to TRBJ1-2; 7 positions agree with TRBD1. The CDR3 runs to 12 residues. V dropped 6 bases and J dropped 6; count of bases not matched to a gene: 4. The V gene's germline CDR1 is MNHEY and CDR2 SVGEGT. As DNA, the CDR3 is TGTGCCAGCAGGACAGGGTCGCATGGCTACACCTTC. Amino acid sequence: CASRTGSHGYTF.

In its sample, this clone was seen many times. V is TRBV11-2 and J is TRBJ1-5, with TRBD1 as a possible D gene (5 bases). V was trimmed by 5 bases and J by 3 bases, leaving 17 bases between them. This CDR3 contains 16 residues. CDR1 and CDR2 from the germline V gene are SGHAT and FQNNGV. DNA for the CDR3: TGTGCCAGCAGCCCCCTGGGGGGGGTTATCAATCAGCCCCAGCATTTT. This codes for CASSPLGGVINQPQHF.

The sample holds many counts of this clone. The rearrangement links TRBV5-6 to TRBJ1-1, with D possibly TRBD1 on 5 matching bases. Germline assignment: CDR1 SGHDT and CDR2 YYEEEE. Between the trimmed V and J ends, which lost 2 bases and 4 bases, there was a span of 12 bases. The CDR3 covers 14 residues. CDR3 coding DNA: TGTGCCAGCAGCTTAAACATTGGGGGCACTGAAGCTTTCTTT. Translation gives CASSLNIGGTEAFF.

Ten or more counts support this clone. This chain joins TRBV20-1 and TRBJ2-3, with unresolved D. Trimming removed 0 bases from V and 1 base from J, with 11 bases in between. This CDR3 contains 15 residues. Per germline, CDR1 DFQATT and CDR2 SNEGSKA (reference sequence). The CDR3 is CSAREFDLGTDTQYF. CDR3 DNA sequence: TGCAGTGCTAGAGAGTTTGACCTCGGCACAGATACGCAGTATTTT.

This clone came up many times. This chain uses TRBV18 with TRBJ2-2; 9 nucleotides agree with TRBD2. This CDR3 comprises 16 residues. Germline assignment: CDR1 KGHSH and CDR2 LQKENI. Trimming removed 3 bases from V and 4 bases from J; junction bases left unmatched: 6. CDR3 sequence (DNA): TGTGCCAGCTCACCCTCCGTTAGCGGGAGCACCGGGGAGCTGTTTTTT. Its protein product is CASSPSVSGSTGELFF.

This clone has more than one count but fewer than ten. This chain connects TRBV12-3 or TRBV12-4 to TRBJ1-5, with 7 bases identical to TRBD1. The CDR3 consists of 19 residues. V shed 0 bases and J 0 bases; nucleotides not matched to a gene: 11. CDR3 region: CASSLARDSYSVSNQPQHF. The CDR3 nucleotides are TGTGCCAGCAGTTTAGCCCGGGACAGTTACAGCGTTAGCAATCAGCCCCAGCATTTT.

This clone showed up many times. V usage is TRBV10-1 and J usage is TRBJ2-3; 11 bases line up with TRBD2. Germline CDR1 is WNHNN and CDR2 is SYGVQD (reference sequence). This CDR3 has 15 residues. The V gene end was trimmed by 4 bases and the J gene end by 5 bases; junction bases not matched to a gene: 5. CDR3: CASSALAGGGDTQYF. The CDR3 coding sequence is TGCGCCAGCAGTGCCCTAGCGGGAGGCGGAGATACGCAGTATTTT.

The V gene is TRBV7-2, the J gene TRBJ2-3; 9 positions match TRBD2. With 10 bases clipped from V and 4 bases from J, the junction kept 9 bases outside the gene matches. Germline V gene sequence: CDR1 SGHTA, CDR2 FQGNSA. The CDR3 extends over 14 amino acids. The CDR3 region is CATRGGGAPDTQYF. The CDR3 DNA sequence: TGTGCCACCCGGGGCGGGGGGGCCCCAGATACGCAGTATTTT. The full variable domain, in which reference TRBV7-2 and TRBJ2-3 provide the parts outside the CDR3, is GAGVSQSPSNKVTEKGKDVELRCDPISGHTALYWYRQSLGQGLEFLIYFQGNSAPDKSGLPSDRFSAERTGGSVSTLTIQRTQQEDSAVYLCATRGGGAPDTQYFGPGTRLTVL.

This clone showed up many times. At one end the junction does not follow the germline gene, possibly because of a read error. This rearrangement joins TRBV7-7 to TRBJ2-5; maybe TRBD2 (5 bases). Germline CDR1 reads SSHAT; CDR2 reads FNYEAQ (reference sequence). The CDR3 extends over 13 amino acids. The CDR3 DNA reads as TGTGCTAGCAGCTTCAACGGGGAAGAGACCCAGTACTTC. Translated: CASSFNGEETQYF.

The chain couples TRBV20-1 to TRBJ2-2; D is unresolved. There are 16 residues in the CDR3. CDR1 is DFQATT and CDR2 is SNEGSKA in the germline V gene (reference sequence). Trimming removed 0 bases at V and 0 bases at J, with 11 bases between. CDR3 amino acids: CSARDPGRTNTGELFF. The CDR3 bases are TGCAGTGCTAGAGATCCTGGACGGACGAACACCGGGGAGCTGTTTTTT.

Only a few counts were recorded for this clone. This chain uses TRBV28 with TRBJ2-5; D uncertain. Germline V lookup: CDR1 MDHEN, CDR2 SYDVKM. This CDR3 region has 12 residues. The V end was cut by 1 base, the J end by 5 bases, with 5 bases between. CDR3 bases: TGTGCCAGCAGTTTATATGGGGAGACCCAGTACTTC. Translating gives CASSLYGETQYF.

This clone was seen ten or more times. This sequence joins TRBV12-3 or TRBV12-4 and TRBJ2-3; D may be TRBD1 (5 bases). V lost 2 bases and J 8 bases, leaving 11 bases between the germline ends. The CDR3 has 13 residues. The CDR3 sequence: CASSLSGRGTQYF. In DNA, the CDR3 is TGTGCCAGCAGTTTATCAGGGCGAGGTACGCAGTATTTT.

This clone has at least ten counts. The chain carries TRBV19 and TRBJ2-4; 9 nucleotides align to TRBD1. With 1 base clipped from V and 1 base from J, the junction kept 2 bases outside the gene matches. The CDR3 covers 16 residues. Per germline, CDR1 LNHDA and CDR2 SQIVND (reference sequence). CDR3 residues: CASSIVGTGAKNIQYF. CDR3 in DNA: TGTGCCAGTAGTATAGTCGGGACAGGGGCCAAAAACATTCAGTACTTC.

Relative to its sample, this clone is medium-sized. J is TRBJ2-2 and V is TRBV6-6, with 9 bases identical to TRBD1. Germline CDR1 is MNHNY and CDR2 is SVGAGI (reference sequence). Trimming at V came to 3 bases and at J to 3 bases, leaving 2 bases not matched to a gene. CDR3 length: 15 residues. The CDR3 nucleotides are TGTGCCAGCAGTTATCGGACAGGGGACACCGGGGAGCTGTTTTTT. Its protein product is CASSYRTGDTGELFF.